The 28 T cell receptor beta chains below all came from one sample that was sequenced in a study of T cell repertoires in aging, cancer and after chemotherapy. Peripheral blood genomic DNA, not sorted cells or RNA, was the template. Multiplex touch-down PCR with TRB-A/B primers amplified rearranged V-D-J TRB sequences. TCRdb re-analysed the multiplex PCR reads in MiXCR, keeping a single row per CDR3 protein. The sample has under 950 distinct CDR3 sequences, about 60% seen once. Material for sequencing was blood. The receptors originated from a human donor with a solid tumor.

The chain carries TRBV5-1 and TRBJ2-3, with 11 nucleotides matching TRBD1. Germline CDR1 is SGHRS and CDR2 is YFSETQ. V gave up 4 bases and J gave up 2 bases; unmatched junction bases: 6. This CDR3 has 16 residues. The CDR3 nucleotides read TGCGCCAGCAGCCAAGGACAGGGGGCGAACACAGATACGCAGTATTTT. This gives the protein CASSQGQGANTDTQYF.

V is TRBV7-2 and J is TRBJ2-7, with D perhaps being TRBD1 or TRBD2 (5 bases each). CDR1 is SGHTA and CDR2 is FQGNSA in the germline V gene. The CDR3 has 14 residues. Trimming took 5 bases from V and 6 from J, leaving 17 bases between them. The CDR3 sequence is CASSIRGDLSEQYF. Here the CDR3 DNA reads TGTGCCAGCAGCATCCGAGGGGATCTCTCCGAGCAGTACTTC.

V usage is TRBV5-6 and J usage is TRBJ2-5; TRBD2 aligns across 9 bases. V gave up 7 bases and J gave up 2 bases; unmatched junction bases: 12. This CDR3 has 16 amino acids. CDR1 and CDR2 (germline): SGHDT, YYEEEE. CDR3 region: CASRFYGRGGQETQYF. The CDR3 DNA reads TGTGCCAGCCGGTTTTATGGGCGGGGGGGGCAAGAGACCCAGTACTTC.

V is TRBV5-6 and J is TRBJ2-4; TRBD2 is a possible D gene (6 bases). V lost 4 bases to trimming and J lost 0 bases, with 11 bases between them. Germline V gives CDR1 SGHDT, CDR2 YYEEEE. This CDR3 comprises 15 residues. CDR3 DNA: TGTGCCAGCAGCCGGGGACTCCTAGCCAAAAACATTCAGTACTTC. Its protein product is CASSRGLLAKNIQYF.

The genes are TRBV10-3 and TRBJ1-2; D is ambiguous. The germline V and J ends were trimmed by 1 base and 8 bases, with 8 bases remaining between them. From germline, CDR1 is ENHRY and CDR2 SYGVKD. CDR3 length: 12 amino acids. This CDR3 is CAISEFSGGYTF. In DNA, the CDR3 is TGTGCCATCAGTGAGTTCAGCGGAGGCTACACCTTC.

The CDR3 bases are TGTGCCTGGAGTCCCGAATTTGGCGAGCAGTACTTC. This encodes CAWSPEFGEQYF. The chain carries TRBV30 and TRBJ2-7, with D unresolved. The CDR3 is 12 amino acids. V lost 2 bases to trimming and J lost 6 bases, with 11 bases between them. Per germline, CDR1 GTSNPN and CDR2 SVGIG (reference sequence).

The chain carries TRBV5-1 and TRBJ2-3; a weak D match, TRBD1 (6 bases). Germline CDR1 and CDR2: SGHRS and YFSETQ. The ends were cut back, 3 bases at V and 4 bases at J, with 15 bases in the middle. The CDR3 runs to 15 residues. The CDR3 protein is CASSSSGQRADTQYF. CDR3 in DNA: TGCGCCAGCAGCTCGTCGGGACAAAGGGCAGATACGCAGTATTTT.

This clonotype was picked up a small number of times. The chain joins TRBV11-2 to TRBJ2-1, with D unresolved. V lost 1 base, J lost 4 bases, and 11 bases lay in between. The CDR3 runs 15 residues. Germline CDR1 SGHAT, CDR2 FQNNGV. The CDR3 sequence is CASSLGDARYNEQFF. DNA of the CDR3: TGTGCCAGCAGCTTAGGAGATGCAAGGTACAATGAGCAGTTCTTC.

CDR3 in amino acids: CASSQPQETQYF. CDR3 bases: TGCGCCAGCAGTCAGCCCCAAGAGACCCAGTACTTC. The J gene is TRBJ2-5, the V gene TRBV10-2; the D is unclear. V lost 5 bases, J lost 1 base, and 5 bases lay in between. Germline V lookup: CDR1 WSHSY, CDR2 SAAADI. The CDR3 sequence is 12 residues long.

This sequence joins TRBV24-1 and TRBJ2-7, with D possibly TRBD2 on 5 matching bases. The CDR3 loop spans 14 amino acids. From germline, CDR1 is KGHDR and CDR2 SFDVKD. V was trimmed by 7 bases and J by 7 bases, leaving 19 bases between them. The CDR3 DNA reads TGTGCCACCAGCACCCGGGATCGTTTCCTGGAGCAGTACTTC. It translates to CATSTRDRFLEQYF.

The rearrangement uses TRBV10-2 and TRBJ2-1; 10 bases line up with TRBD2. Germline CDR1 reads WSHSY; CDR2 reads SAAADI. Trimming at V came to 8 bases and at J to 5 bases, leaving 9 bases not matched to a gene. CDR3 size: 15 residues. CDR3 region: CASPFSGGPNNEQFF. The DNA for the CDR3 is TGCGCCAGCCCCTTTAGCGGGGGGCCAAACAATGAGCAGTTCTTC.

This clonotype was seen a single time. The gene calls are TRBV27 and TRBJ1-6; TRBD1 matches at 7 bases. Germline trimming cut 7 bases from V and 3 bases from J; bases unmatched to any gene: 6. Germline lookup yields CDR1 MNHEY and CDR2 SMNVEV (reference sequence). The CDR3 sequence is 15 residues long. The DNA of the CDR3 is TGTGCCAGCAAACTGGACAGGCGCTATAATTCACCCCTCCACTTT. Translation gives CASKLDRRYNSPLHF.

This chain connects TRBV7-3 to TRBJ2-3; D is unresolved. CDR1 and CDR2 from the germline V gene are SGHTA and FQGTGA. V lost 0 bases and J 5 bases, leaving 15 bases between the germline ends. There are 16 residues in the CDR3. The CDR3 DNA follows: TGTGCCAGCAGCTTAACAGTGGTACCCCCTCTAGATACGCAGTATTTT. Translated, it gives CASSLTVVPPLDTQYF.

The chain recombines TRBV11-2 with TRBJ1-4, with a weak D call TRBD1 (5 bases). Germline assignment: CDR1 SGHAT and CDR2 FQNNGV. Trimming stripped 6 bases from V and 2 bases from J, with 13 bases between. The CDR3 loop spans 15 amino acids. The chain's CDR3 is CASRALGVTNEKLFF. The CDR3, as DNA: TGTGCCAGCAGGGCACTAGGGGTGACTAATGAAAAACTGTTTTTT.

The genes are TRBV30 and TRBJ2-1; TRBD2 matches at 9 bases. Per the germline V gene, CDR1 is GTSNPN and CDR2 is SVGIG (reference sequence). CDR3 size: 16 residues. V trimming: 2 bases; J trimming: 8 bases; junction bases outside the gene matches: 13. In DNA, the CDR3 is TGTGCCTGGAGTAGGCGGCGGGGGGGCTGGGGGGATGAGCAGTTCTTC. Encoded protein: CAWSRRRGGWGDEQFF.

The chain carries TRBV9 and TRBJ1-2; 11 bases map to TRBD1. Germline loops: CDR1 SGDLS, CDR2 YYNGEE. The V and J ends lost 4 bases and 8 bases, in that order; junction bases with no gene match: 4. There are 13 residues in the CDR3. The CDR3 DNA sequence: TGTGCCAGCAGCCCGGGACAGGGGGACGGCTACACCTTC. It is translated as CASSPGQGDGYTF. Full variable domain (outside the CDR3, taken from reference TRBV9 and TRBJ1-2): DSGVTQTPKHLITATGQRVTLRCSPRSGDLSVYWYQQSLDQGLQFLIQYYNGEERAKGNILERFSAQQFPDLHSELNLSSLELGDSALYFCASSPGQGDGYTFGSGTRLTVV.

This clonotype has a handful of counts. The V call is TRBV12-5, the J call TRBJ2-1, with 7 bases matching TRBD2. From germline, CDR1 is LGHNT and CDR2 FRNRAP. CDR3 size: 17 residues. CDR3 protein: CASSSWWEGSSYNEQFF. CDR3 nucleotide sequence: TGTGCCAGCAGTTCCTGGTGGGAGGGGAGCTCCTACAATGAGCAGTTCTTC.

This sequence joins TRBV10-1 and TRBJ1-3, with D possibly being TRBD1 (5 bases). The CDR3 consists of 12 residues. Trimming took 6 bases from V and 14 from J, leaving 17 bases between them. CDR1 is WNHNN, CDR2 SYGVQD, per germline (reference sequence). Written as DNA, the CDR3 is TGCGCCAGCAGCAGGACACCCTCCGTGCTATATTTT. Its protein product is CASSRTPSVLYF.

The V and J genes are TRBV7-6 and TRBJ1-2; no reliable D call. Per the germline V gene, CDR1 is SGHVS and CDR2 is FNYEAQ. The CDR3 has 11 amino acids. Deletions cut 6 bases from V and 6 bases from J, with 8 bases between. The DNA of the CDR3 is TGTGCCAGCAGAGACTCCGATGGCTACACCTTC. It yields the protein CASRDSDGYTF.

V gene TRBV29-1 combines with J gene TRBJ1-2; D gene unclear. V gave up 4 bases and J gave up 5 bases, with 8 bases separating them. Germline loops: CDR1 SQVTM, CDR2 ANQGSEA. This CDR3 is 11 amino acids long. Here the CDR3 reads CSVVREYGYTF. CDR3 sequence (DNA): TGCAGCGTTGTGAGGGAGTATGGCTACACCTTC.

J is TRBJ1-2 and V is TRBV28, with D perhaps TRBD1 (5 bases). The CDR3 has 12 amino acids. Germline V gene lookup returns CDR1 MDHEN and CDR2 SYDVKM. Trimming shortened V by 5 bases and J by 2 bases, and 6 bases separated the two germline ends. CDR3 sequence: CASSAGNYGYTF. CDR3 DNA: TGTGCCAGCAGTGCAGGGAACTATGGCTACACCTTC.

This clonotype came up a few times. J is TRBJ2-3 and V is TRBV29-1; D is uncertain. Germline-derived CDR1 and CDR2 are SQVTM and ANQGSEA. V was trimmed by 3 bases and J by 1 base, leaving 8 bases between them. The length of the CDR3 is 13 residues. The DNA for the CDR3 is TGCAGCGTTGACCCCCAGGGCACAGATACGCAGTATTTT. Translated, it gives CSVDPQGTDTQYF.

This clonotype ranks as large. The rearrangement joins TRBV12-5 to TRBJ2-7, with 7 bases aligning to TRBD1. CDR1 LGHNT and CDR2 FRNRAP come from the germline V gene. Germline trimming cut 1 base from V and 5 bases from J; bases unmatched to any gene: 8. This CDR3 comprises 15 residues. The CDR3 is CASGLGGTDKHEQYF. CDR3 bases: TGTGCTAGTGGTTTGGGGGGGACAGATAAACACGAGCAGTACTTC.

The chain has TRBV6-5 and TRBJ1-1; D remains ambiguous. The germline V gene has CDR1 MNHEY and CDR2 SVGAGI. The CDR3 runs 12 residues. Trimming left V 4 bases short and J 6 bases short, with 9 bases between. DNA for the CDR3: TGTGCCAGCAGTTCCACAACTGCTGAAGCTTTCTTT. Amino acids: CASSSTTAEAFF.

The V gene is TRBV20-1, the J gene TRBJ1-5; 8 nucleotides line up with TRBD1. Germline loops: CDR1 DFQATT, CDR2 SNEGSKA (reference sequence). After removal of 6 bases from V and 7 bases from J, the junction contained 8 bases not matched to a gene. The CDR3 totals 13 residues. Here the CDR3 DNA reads TGCAGTGCATTGGACAGGGATGGGCAGCCCCAGCATTTT. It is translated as CSALDRDGQPQHF.

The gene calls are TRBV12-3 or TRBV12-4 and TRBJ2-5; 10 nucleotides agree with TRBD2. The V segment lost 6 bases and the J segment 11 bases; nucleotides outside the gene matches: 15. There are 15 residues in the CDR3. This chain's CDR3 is CASSRLAGSYNEQYF. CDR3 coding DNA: TGTGCCAGCAGCAGACTAGCGGGTTCCTACAATGAGCAGTACTTC.

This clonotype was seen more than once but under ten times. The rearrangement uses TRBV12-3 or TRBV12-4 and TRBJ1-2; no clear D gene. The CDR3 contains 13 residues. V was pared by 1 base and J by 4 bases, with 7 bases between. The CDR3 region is CASSLGEGYGYTF. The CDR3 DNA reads TGTGCCAGCAGTTTAGGGGAAGGCTATGGCTACACCTTC.

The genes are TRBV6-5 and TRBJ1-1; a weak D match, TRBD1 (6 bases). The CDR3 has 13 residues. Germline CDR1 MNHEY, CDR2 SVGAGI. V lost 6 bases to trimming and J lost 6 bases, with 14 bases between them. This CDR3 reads CASSATGIPEAFF. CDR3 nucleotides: TGTGCCAGCAGCGCAACAGGGATCCCTGAAGCTTTCTTT.